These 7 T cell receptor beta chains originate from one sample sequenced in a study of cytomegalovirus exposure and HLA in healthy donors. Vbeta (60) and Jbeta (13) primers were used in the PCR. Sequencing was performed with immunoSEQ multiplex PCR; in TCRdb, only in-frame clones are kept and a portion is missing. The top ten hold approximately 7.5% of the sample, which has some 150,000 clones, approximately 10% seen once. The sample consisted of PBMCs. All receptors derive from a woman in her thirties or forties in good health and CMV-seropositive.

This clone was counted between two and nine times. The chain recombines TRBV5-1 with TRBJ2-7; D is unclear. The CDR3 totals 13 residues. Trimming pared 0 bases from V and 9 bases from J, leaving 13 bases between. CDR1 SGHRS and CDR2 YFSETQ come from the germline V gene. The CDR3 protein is CASSLAPVSGQYF. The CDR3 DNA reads TGCGCCAGCAGCTTGGCGCCAGTTTCGGGGCAGTACTTC.

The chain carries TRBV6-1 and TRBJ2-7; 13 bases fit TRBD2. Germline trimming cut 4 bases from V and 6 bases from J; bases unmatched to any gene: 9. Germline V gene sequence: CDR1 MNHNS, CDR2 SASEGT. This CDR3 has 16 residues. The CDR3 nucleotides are TGTGCCAGCAGTGCTTTGACTAGCGGGGGGTCCGGCGAGCAGTACTTC. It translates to CASSALTSGGSGEQYF.

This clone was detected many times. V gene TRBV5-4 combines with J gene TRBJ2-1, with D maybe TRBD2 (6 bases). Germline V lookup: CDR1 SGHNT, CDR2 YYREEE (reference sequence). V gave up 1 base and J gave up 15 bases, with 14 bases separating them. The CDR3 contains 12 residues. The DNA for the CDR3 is TGTGCCAGCAGCTTGAGTCCCGGGGAGGCGTTCTTC. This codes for CASSLSPGEAFF. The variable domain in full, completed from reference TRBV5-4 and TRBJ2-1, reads ETGVTQSPTHLIKTRGQQVTLRCSSQSGHNTVSWYQQALGQGPQFIFQYYREEENGRGNFPPRFSGLQFPNYSSELNVNALELDDSALYLCASSLSPGEAFFGPGTRLTVL.

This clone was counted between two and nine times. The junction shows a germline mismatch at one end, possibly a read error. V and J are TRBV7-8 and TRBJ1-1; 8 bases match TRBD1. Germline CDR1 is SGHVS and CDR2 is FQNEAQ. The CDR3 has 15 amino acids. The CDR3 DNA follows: TGTGCCAGCAGCTTAGCGCTAGGACAGGGTCTTAACGTTTACTTT. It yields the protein CASSLALGQGLNVYF.

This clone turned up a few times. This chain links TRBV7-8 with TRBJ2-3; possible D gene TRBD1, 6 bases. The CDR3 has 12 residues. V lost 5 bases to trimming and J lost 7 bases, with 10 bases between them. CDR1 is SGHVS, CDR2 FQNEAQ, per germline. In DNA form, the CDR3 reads TGTGCCAGCAGCAGGGACACCAATACGCAGTATTTT. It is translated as CASSRDTNTQYF.

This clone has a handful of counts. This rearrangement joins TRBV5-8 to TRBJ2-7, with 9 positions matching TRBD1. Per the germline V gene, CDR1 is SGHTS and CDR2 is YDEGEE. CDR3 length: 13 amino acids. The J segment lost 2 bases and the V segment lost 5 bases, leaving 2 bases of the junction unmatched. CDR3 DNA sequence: TGTGCCAGCAGACGGACAGGGGCCTACGAGCAGTACTTC. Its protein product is CASRRTGAYEQYF.

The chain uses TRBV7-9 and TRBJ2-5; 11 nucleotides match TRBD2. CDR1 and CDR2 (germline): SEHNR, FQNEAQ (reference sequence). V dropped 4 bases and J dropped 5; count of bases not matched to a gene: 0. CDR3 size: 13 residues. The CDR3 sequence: CASSSSGRETQYF. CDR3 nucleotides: TGTGCCAGCAGCTCTAGCGGGAGGGAGACCCAGTACTTC.